This T cell receptor (beta chain) derives from a study of blood T cell repertoires in COVID-19. The wider study: The origin of the acute and convalescent COVID-19 samples was the United States, Italy and Spain. Sources were T cells, B-cell-depleted T cells, or PBMCs; the material itself was cDNA or gDNA.

As handled by the study authors: Reference gene primer amplification gave estimated nucleated cell counts. Some clones are missing from TCRdb's copy, which holds only in-frame ones; the method was immunoSEQ multiplex PCR. V, J and clone size are those of that table, while D and trimming were read from the DNA. This repertoire shows about 210,000 clones, approximately 82% found once; its top ten account for less than 3.5%. The clonotype originates from a man aged 45-65 years with active or convalescent COVID-19. The sample comprised peripheral blood.

The CDR3: CASRRGEPGETQYF. CDR3 bases: TGCGCCAGCAGACGGGGAGAGCCCGGGGAGACCCAGTACTTC. The rearrangement joins TRBV5-1 to TRBJ2-5, with D possibly TRBD2 on 5 matching bases. CDR1 and CDR2 from the germline V gene are SGHRS and YFSETQ. The CDR3 covers 14 residues. V lost 5 bases, J lost 5 bases, and 16 bases lay in between.